This T cell receptor (beta chain) was observed in a study of T cell responses to AZD1222 COVID-19 vaccine. Study at large: Timing groups of about 4 and about 12 weeks for second doses were pooled. Study-wide points: The repertoires were collected only after the peak T cell response. Clonal diversity was possibly underestimated, and white British individuals and females predominated among donors. Just a handful of AZD1222 recipients were seropositive at baseline.

Here immunoSEQ multiplex PCR was the method, and the copy in TCRdb shows in-frame clones only, minus some. The top ten hold roughly 19% of the sample, which has about 57,000 clones, 85% seen once. V lost 4 bases and J lost 6, with 10 bases in between. Germline values: CDR1 SGHRS, CDR2 YFSETQ. CDR3 length: 13 amino acids. With regard to this clone: Its antigen is unidentified.

The sample consisted of peripheral blood, taken on day 0 of AZD1222 vaccination. This TCR came from an adult in good health. V is TRBV5-1 and J is TRBJ2-2; the D gene is possibly TRBD1 (6 bases). The CDR3 bases are TGCGCCAGCAGCACAGACAGGTCCGGGGAGCTGTTTTTT. Its translation: CASSTDRSGELFF.